The clone carrying this T cell receptor (beta chain) was observed at least ten times. Its antigen is currently unknown. Time point specified: newly diagnosed GD, antithyroid drugs for less than 3 months. After RNA was extracted from PBMCs, the TCR library was made from it. The V gene's germline CDR1 is SGHNT and CDR2 YENEEA. The trim removed 5 bases at V and 5 bases at J, leaving 12 bases unmatched. The CDR3 is made up of 16 amino acids. The data belong to a study of regulatory T cells in long-lasting Graves disease. Findings and limits, study-wide: Persistent disease preferred TRBV28, TRBJ1-2 and TRBJ2-5; new disease, TRBV20-1 and TRBJ2-1.

CDR3 regions were amplified by Arm-PCR using iRepertoire HTBI primers to build TCR beta libraries. TCRdb passed the multiplex PCR reads through MiXCR, listing each CDR3 protein once. The table records 250,000 or so distinct CDR3 sequences, just over 20% of them present only once. The J gene is TRBJ2-3, the V gene TRBV11-3, with 8 bases aligning to TRBD2. The sequences come from peripheral blood mononuclear cells (PBMCs), collected at new diagnosis, from a patient treated with antithyroid drugs. The sequence came from a female donor with Graves disease. In DNA form, the CDR3 reads TGTGCCAGCAGCCCCCGGATGGCGGGAGGAGTAGATACGCAGTATTTT. Encoded protein: CASSPRMAGGVDTQYF.